At least ten counts were recorded for the clone carrying this T cell receptor (beta chain). Its specificity is unknown. The time point here: longitudinal time-point 2. Unsorted libraries were prepared from 2 million PBMCs held at -80 C. These data originate in a study of neurological immune-mediated disorders. Whole-study findings and limits: While HTLV-1-associated myelopathy showed the greatest TCR clonal expansion, multiple sclerosis showed the least, falling below healthy controls.

The CDR3 has 14 residues. Germline CDR1 and CDR2: SGHRS and YFSETQ. The junction had 7 bases not matched to a gene; V was cut back by 4 bases and J by 4 bases. The cDNA was synthesized by 5'RACE incorporating 10-nucleotide random UMIs. Every sequencing run returned over 200 million TCR-beta sequences, which were derived from 15-18 subjects. TCRdb processed the 5' RACE reads anew with MiXCR; each CDR3 protein has one entry. This table has roughly 45,000 distinct CDR3 sequences, around 12% appearing once. Material: PBMCs. This TCR derives from a male donor with HTLV-1-associated myelopathy (HAM/TSP). This chain joins TRBV5-1 and TRBJ1-2, with 7 bases identical to TRBD1. CDR3 DNA sequence: TGCGCCAGCAGCCCGGATGGGACAGTCTATGGCTACACCTTC. Protein: CASSPDGTVYGYTF.